This T cell receptor beta chain was recovered during a study of OX40 agonist ivuxolimab in advanced cancers. Using immunoSEQ multiplex PCR, the repertoire was profiled, and TCRdb retains in-frame clones only, with some absent. The sample includes 15,000 to 20,000 clones, more than 70% of them seen just once. There are 12 residues in the CDR3. The germline gives CDR1 ENHRY, CDR2 SYGVKD. V is TRBV10-3 and J is TRBJ2-5; 12 bases are shared with TRBD1. The last part of the DNA fits TRBJ2-7 better; the J call may be wrong. Specimen: CD4+ or CD8+ T cells sorted from blood, collected in a trial of the OX40 agonist ivuxolimab. This receptor was obtained from an adult with an advanced solid tumor such as melanoma, head and neck, liver or kidney cancer. CDR3 region: CAIRGQGAEQYF. The CDR3, as DNA: TGTGCCATCAGGGGACAGGGGGCCGAGCAGTACTTC.